The clone carrying this TCR beta chain was detected a few times. As originally analysed: The assay estimated nucleated cells by amplifying reference gene primers. Generated by immunoSEQ multiplex PCR, the TCRdb table keeps only in-frame clones and is missing some. That table supplies the V and J calls and clone size; D and trimming were determined from the DNA. The sample lists hundreds of thousands of clones, roughly 85% occurring once. CDR1 is SGHRS and CDR2 is YFSETQ in the germline V gene. Trimming cost V 4 bases and J 3 bases; bases outside gene matches: 3. The CDR3 loop spans 13 amino acids. This record belongs to a study of blood T cell repertoires in COVID-19. Study-wide context: Collection of acute and convalescent COVID-19 samples took place in the United States, Italy and Spain.

The chain is built from TRBV5-1 and TRBJ1-2; 7 nucleotides align to TRBD1. Source material: PBMCs or T cells enriched from blood (not recorded which). The sequence came from a woman aged 45 to 65 with acute COVID-19. CDR3 sequence reads: CASSRDRDYGYTF. The CDR3 bases are TGCGCCAGCAGCCGGGACAGAGACTATGGCTACACCTTC.